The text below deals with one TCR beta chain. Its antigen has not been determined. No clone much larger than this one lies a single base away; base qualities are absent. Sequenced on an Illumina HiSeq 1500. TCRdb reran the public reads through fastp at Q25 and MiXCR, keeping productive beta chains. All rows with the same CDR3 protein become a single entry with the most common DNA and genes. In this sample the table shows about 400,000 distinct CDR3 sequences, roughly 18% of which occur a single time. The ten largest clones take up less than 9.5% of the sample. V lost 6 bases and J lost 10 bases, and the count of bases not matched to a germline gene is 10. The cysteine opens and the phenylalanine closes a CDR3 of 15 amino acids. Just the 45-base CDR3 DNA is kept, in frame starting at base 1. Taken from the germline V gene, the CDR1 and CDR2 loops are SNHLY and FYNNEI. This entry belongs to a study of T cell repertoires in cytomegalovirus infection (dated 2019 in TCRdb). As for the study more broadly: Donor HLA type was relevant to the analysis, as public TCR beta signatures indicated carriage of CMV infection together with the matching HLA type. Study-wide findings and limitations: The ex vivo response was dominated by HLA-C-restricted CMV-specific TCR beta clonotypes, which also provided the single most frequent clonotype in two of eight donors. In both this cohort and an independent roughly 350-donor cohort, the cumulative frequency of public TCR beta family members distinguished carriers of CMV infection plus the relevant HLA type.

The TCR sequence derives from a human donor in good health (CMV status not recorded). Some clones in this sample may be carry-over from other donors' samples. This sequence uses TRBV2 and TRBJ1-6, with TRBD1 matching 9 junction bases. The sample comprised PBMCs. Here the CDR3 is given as CASRPLGQGDSPLHF. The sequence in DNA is TGTGCCAGCAGGCCTTTGGGACAGGGTGACTCACCCCTCCACTTT.